The 13 T cell receptor beta chains given below trace back to one sample, sequenced in a study of control samples from healthy donors and cancer patients. Method: immunoSEQ multiplex PCR; TCRdb's copy keeps in-frame clones and lacks some. The sample holds more than 120,000 clones; 91% are singletons and the top ten take roughly 3.2%. Material: blood. All receptors come from a man aged 30 to 45 in good health.

The chain uses TRBV19 and TRBJ2-1; possibly TRBD2 for D (7 bases). This CDR3 is 15 amino acids long. The V gene lost 3 bases and the J gene lost 5 bases, with 14 bases spanning the gap. Germline values: CDR1 LNHDA, CDR2 SQIVND (reference sequence). CDR3 DNA: TGTGCCAGTAGTATCGGGGGGCATGTAGACAATGAGCAGTTCTTC. Its translation is CASSIGGHVDNEQFF.

This clone was recorded only once. J is TRBJ1-2 and V is TRBV6-6; D uncertain. Germline CDR1 and CDR2: MNHNY and SVGAGI (reference sequence). This CDR3 contains 15 residues. V was cut by 2 bases and J by 1 base, with 11 bases left in between. CDR3 sequence reads: CASSYVRGGNYGYTF. The CDR3 coding sequence is TGTGCCAGCAGTTACGTACGCGGAGGTAACTATGGCTACACCTTC.

This clone has a single count. V is TRBV27 and J is TRBJ2-1; TRBD2 aligns across 10 bases. J lost 3 bases, V lost 5 bases, and 1 base had no gene match. The germline V gene encodes CDR1 MNHEY and CDR2 SMNVEV (reference sequence). The CDR3 extends over 14 amino acids. The CDR3 DNA follows: TGTGCCAGCAGTCTAGCGGGGGTCTACAATGAGCAGTTCTTC. It specifies CASSLAGVYNEQFF.

The J gene is TRBJ2-5, the V gene TRBV7-7; possible D gene TRBD2, 5 bases. The CDR3 covers 13 residues. CDR1 is SSHAT and CDR2 is FNYEAQ in the germline V gene (reference sequence). The germline V and J ends were trimmed by 3 bases and 5 bases, with 10 bases remaining between them. CDR3: CASSFGEGETQYF. CDR3 DNA sequence: TGTGCCAGCAGCTTCGGGGAAGGGGAGACCCAGTACTTC.

This rearrangement joins TRBV27 to TRBJ1-2; D is ambiguous. CDR3 length equals 16 residues. Germline V gene data show CDR1 as MNHEY and CDR2 as SMNVEV (reference sequence). Deletions cut 0 bases from V and 1 base from J, with 12 bases between. The CDR3 loop reads CASSLSPSPDNYGYTF. CDR3 DNA sequence: TGTGCCAGCAGTTTATCTCCCAGTCCCGATAACTATGGCTACACCTTC.

The rearrangement joins TRBV27 to TRBJ2-7, with 13 bases aligning to TRBD2. The ends lost 3 bases at V and 3 bases at J; junction bases unmatched: 5. Germline lookup yields CDR1 MNHEY and CDR2 SMNVEV (reference sequence). The CDR3 is made up of 16 amino acids. The CDR3 DNA is TGTGCCAGCAGTTTGGCTGGGACTAGCGGGGTCTACGAGCAGTACTTC. Its protein product is CASSLAGTSGVYEQYF.

This chain connects TRBV10-3 to TRBJ1-5; 7 bases are shared with TRBD1. V lost 6 bases and J lost 0; bases outside the gene matches: 5. Germline V gene data show CDR1 as ENHRY and CDR2 as SYGVKD. The CDR3 sequence is 15 residues long. This chain's CDR3 is CAISSGTDSNQPQHF. For the CDR3, the DNA is TGTGCCATCAGCAGCGGGACAGATAGCAATCAGCCCCAGCATTTT.

This rearrangement joins TRBV27 to TRBJ1-6; TRBD1 matches at 9 bases. Unmatched junction bases numbered 8, after V lost 4 bases and J lost 10 bases. The CDR3 spans 15 residues. Germline assignment: CDR1 MNHEY and CDR2 SMNVEV (reference sequence). The CDR3 DNA sequence: TGTGCCAGCAGTTCCCCGGACAGGGGAGGATCACCCCTCCACTTT. It codes for CASSSPDRGGSPLHF.

The chain is built from TRBV6-5 and TRBJ1-2; 8 nucleotides match TRBD1. The germline V gene encodes CDR1 MNHEY and CDR2 SVGAGI. Trimming at V came to 6 bases and at J to 3 bases, leaving 3 bases not matched to a gene. The CDR3 covers 13 residues. CDR3 sequence reads: CASSRDRYYGYTF. CDR3 sequence (DNA): TGTGCCAGCAGCCGGGACAGGTACTATGGCTACACCTTC.

The rearrangement uses TRBV5-6 and TRBJ1-1; a weak D match, TRBD1 (5 bases). There are 13 residues in the CDR3. V was pared by 2 bases and J by 3 bases, with 8 bases between. CDR1 is SGHDT and CDR2 is YYEEEE in the germline V gene. CDR3 loop: CASSFGGDTEAFF. In DNA form, the CDR3 reads TGTGCCAGCAGCTTTGGGGGAGACACTGAAGCTTTCTTT.

The chain recombines TRBV29-1 with TRBJ1-3, with D possibly being TRBD1 (5 bases). Germline V gives CDR1 SQVTM, CDR2 ANQGSEA. The CDR3 contains 14 residues. V shed 6 bases and J shed 1 base, with 13 bases lying between them. DNA of the CDR3: TGCAGCGTCGCGACAGAGAAATCTGGAAACACCATATATTTT. It codes for CSVATEKSGNTIYF.

The genes are TRBV24-1 and TRBJ2-1, with a possible D match to TRBD2 (6 bases). Looked up from germline, CDR1 is KGHDR and CDR2 is SFDVKD. Between the trimmed V and J ends, which lost 3 bases and 6 bases, there was a span of 17 bases. The CDR3 has 16 residues. CDR3 DNA: TGTGCCACCAGTGATACTAGCCTCGGGACGCCCAATGAGCAGTTCTTC. Translated, it gives CATSDTSLGTPNEQFF.

The rearrangement joins TRBV4-1 to TRBJ1-1; D may be TRBD1 (6 bases). Trimming shortened V by 4 bases and J by 0 bases, and 9 bases separated the two germline ends. The CDR3 is 14 residues long. Germline V lookup: CDR1 MGHRA, CDR2 YSYEKL. CDR3 region: CASSPGQLNTEAFF. CDR3 coding DNA: TGCGCCAGCAGCCCAGGACAGTTGAACACTGAAGCTTTCTTT.